The following is a TCR beta chain sequence with its context. The antigen it binds to is not known. The record has no base qualities; no much larger clone is one base away. TCRbeta CDR3 regions were amplified from genomic DNA using the immunoSEQ Assay, a bias-controlled multiplex PCR. The authors' analysis ran thus. The number of nucleated cells in each sample was estimated by amplification of reference gene primers within the assay. Sequence reads were collapsed and filtered to measure the absolute abundance of every unique TCRbeta CDR3 rearrangement. Productive Simpson clonality was computed per sample as the square root of Simpson's diversity index over productive rearrangements. Sourced from immuneACCESS, this table was stored by TCRdb with only in-frame sequences that have V and J called. A share of the clones is absent; for the studies checked, an unresolved V gene accounts for under half, and the remainder has no known explanation. V and J calls and clone size are given by that table; D and trimming were obtained from the DNA. The sample table lists around 480,000 clones, around 88% of them with a count of one. Approximately 12% of the sample belongs to the ten largest clones.

In Seattle, one collaborating source enrolled patients while the infection was active and tracked those patients longitudinally over the course of disease. Each collaborating institution followed its own protocols to collect whole blood in K2EDTA tubes. For TCRbeta analysis, collaborator samples were shipped as frozen whole blood, as isolated PBMCs, or as DNA extracted from either sample type. This sample was taken from a study of blood T cell repertoires in COVID-19 (dated by TCRdb to about 2020). For context, the study as a whole: Samples covering the acute and convalescent phases of COVID-19 were provided by collaborators in the United States, Italy and Spain. Where HLA class I and class II types were available, the types were taken from metadata supplied by the sample provider, not from assay-based typing. Samples came from the ongoing ImmuneRACE study (first 160 participants) plus 1,254 subjects from 6 global collaborators. Nearly every sample came with metadata listing a de-identified subject ID, COVID-19 status, age in years and sex. The repertoires were released in a freely available public database meant as a resource for research on the immune response to SARS-CoV-2. The prospective study material was composed of cDNA or gDNA derived from T cells, B-cell-depleted T cells, or PBMCs. Subjects who had been exposed to COVID-19, were actively infected with it, or had recovered from it provided the deeply sampled blood TCRbeta repertoires that made up the dataset. Broad study findings and their caveats: How much clinical and demographic metadata was included differed by source and by participant, and the metadata was provided uncurated.

In the germline V gene, CDR1 corresponds to SGHRS and CDR2 to YFSETQ. Germline trimming: 1 base from V, 8 bases from J; junction bases outside gene matches: 2. The CDR3, cysteine through phenylalanine, is 13 amino acids long. The kept DNA is CDR3 alone, 39 bases in frame from the first base. The TCR was taken from a woman aged 45-65 years with COVID-19, enrolled during active disease. Sequencing was carried out using peripheral blood. In this chain, TRBV5-1 is recombined with TRBJ2-2, with TRBD1 matching 7 junction bases. The encoded CDR3 is CASSLTGAGELFF. The nucleotide sequence is TGCGCCAGCAGCTTGACAGGGGCGGGGGAGCTGTTTTTT.